Listed here are 18 T cell receptor beta chains from one sample, sequenced in a study of blood T cell repertoires in COVID-19. Sequenced by immunoSEQ multiplex PCR; TCRdb stores in-frame clones only, minus some. Of some 290,000 clones in the sample, 70% to 90% are singletons; the top ten hold 3.5% to 5.5%. The material sequenced was peripheral blood. These receptors came from a man aged 60-69 years who had recovered from COVID-19.

The chain employs TRBV28 and TRBJ1-4; D not certain. The V gene's germline CDR1 is MDHEN and CDR2 SYDVKM. The CDR3 loop spans 14 amino acids. Deletions cut 0 bases from V and 5 bases from J, with 7 bases between. The CDR3 here is CASSLWRGNEKLFF. In nucleotides, the CDR3 is TGTGCCAGCAGTTTATGGAGAGGAAATGAAAAACTGTTTTTT.

This rearrangement joins TRBV2 to TRBJ2-7; 7 nucleotides align to TRBD2. J gave up 2 bases and V 6 bases, and 10 bases lay outside the gene matches. The CDR3 length is 15 residues. Germline loops: CDR1 SNHLY, CDR2 FYNNEI. The CDR3 loop is CASRASGGSTYEQYF. The CDR3 DNA is TGTGCCAGCAGAGCCTCCGGGGGGTCTACCTACGAGCAGTACTTC. The full variable domain, rest sourced from reference TRBV2 and TRBJ2-7, is EPEVTQTPSHQVTQMGQEVILRCVPISNHLYFYWYRQILGQKVEFLVSFYNNEISEKSEIFDDQFSVERPDGSNFTLKIRSTKLEDSAMYFCASRASGGSTYEQYFGPGTRLTVT.

This chain uses TRBV27 with TRBJ2-7; D possibly corresponds to TRBD2 (6 bases). The CDR3 contains 14 residues. Trimming left V 3 bases short and J 0 bases short, with 9 bases between. Germline V gene lookup returns CDR1 MNHEY and CDR2 SMNVEV (reference sequence). The CDR3 loop reads CASSFRLGSYEQYF. In DNA form, the CDR3 reads TGTGCCAGCAGTTTCCGACTAGGCTCCTACGAGCAGTACTTC.

The chain combines TRBV29-1 with TRBJ2-2, with TRBD1 as a possible D gene (6 bases). The CDR3 extends over 13 amino acids. Germline V gene lookup returns CDR1 SQVTM and CDR2 ANQGSEA. Trimming stripped 6 bases from V and 6 bases from J, with 14 bases between. CDR3 sequence: CSVPGPGAGELFF. The CDR3 DNA reads as TGCAGCGTCCCCGGACCAGGGGCCGGGGAGCTGTTTTTT.

V is TRBV29-1 and J is TRBJ1-4, with TRBD1 identical over 9 bases. The CDR3 totals 13 residues. Germline loops: CDR1 SQVTM, CDR2 ANQGSEA. J lost 8 bases, V lost 6 bases, and 7 bases had no gene match. The CDR3 DNA follows: TGCAGCGTGGGGGACAGGGTTGGAGAAAAACTGTTTTTT. Translated: CSVGDRVGEKLFF.

The chain couples TRBV6-5 to TRBJ2-7, with 7 bases identical to TRBD2. The CDR3 covers 13 residues. Germline CDR1 and CDR2: MNHEY and SVGAGI. The junction had 2 bases not matched to a gene; V was cut back by 5 bases and J by 1 base. The CDR3: CASSTAGSYEQYF. Here the CDR3 DNA reads TGTGCCAGCAGTACAGCGGGGTCCTACGAGCAGTACTTC.

This chain connects TRBV7-2 to TRBJ2-1, with 11 bases fitting TRBD1. The CDR3 has 14 residues. The V segment lost 5 bases and the J segment 12 bases; nucleotides outside the gene matches: 9. The germline gives CDR1 SGHTA, CDR2 FQGNSA. CDR3 sequence: CASSVMDRGPGQFF. CDR3 nucleotides: TGTGCCAGCAGCGTAATGGACAGGGGGCCCGGGCAGTTCTTC.

This chain joins TRBV28 and TRBJ1-5, with 11 bases that match TRBD1. The CDR3 totals 15 residues. CDR1 is MDHEN and CDR2 is SYDVKM in the germline V gene. The ends lost 6 bases at V and 5 bases at J; junction bases unmatched: 6. Here the CDR3 reads CASRPDRGLYQPQHF. The CDR3, as DNA: TGTGCCAGCAGACCGGACAGGGGGCTATATCAGCCCCAGCATTTT.

The genes are TRBV11-2 and TRBJ2-5; D is unclear. Looked up from germline, CDR1 is SGHAT and CDR2 is FQNNGV. This CDR3 contains 11 residues. The ends were cut back, 5 bases at V and 2 bases at J, with 3 bases in the middle. CDR3 sequence (DNA): TGTGCCAGCAGCCCTCAAGAGACCCAGTACTTC. Protein sequence: CASSPQETQYF.

The chain employs TRBV5-8 and TRBJ1-5; 9 nucleotides align to TRBD1. Per the germline V gene, CDR1 is SGHTS and CDR2 is YDEGEE. This CDR3 region has 15 residues. With V trimmed by 4 bases and J by 0 bases, 2 bases remained unmatched. CDR3 loop: CASSGGQGSNQPQHF. The CDR3 DNA is TGTGCCAGCAGCGGGGGACAGGGTAGCAATCAGCCCCAGCATTTT.

V gene TRBV5-4 combines with J gene TRBJ1-6; maybe TRBD1 (5 bases). Between the trimmed V and J ends, which lost 1 base and 8 bases, there was a span of 10 bases. Germline loops: CDR1 SGHNT, CDR2 YYREEE (reference sequence). The CDR3 loop spans 14 amino acids. The DNA for the CDR3 is TGTGCCAGCAGCTTGTTAGAGACAGATTCACCCCTCCACTTT. Amino acid sequence: CASSLLETDSPLHF.

The chain couples TRBV4-2 to TRBJ1-6; 8 bases map to TRBD1. The CDR3 has 17 residues. Germline V gives CDR1 LGHNA, CDR2 YNFKEQ. The J segment lost 5 bases and the V segment lost 0 bases, leaving 6 bases of the junction unmatched. The CDR3 bases are TGTGCCAGCAGCCAAGACCCAGGGGGCGAAAATAATTCACCCCTCCACTTT. The encoded protein is CASSQDPGGENNSPLHF.

The chain is built from TRBV9 and TRBJ2-5; D perhaps matches TRBD2 (5 bases). V was pared by 4 bases and J by 5 bases, with 15 bases between. This CDR3 spans 14 amino acids. CDR1 SGDLS and CDR2 YYNGEE come from the germline V gene. CDR3 nucleotide sequence: TGTGCCAGCAGCTCACACCCCGAGCGGGAGACCCAGTACTTC. Translating gives CASSSHPERETQYF.

The chain combines TRBV15 with TRBJ1-1, with TRBD1 matching over 7 bases. Trimming at V came to 1 base and at J to 4 bases, leaving 6 bases not matched to a gene. The CDR3 length is 15 residues. CDR1 and CDR2 (germline): LNHNV, YYDKDF (reference sequence). The CDR3 DNA reads as TGTGCCACCAGCAGAGGGAACAGGGGTTTCACTGAAGCTTTCTTT. The encoded protein is CATSRGNRGFTEAFF. The complete variable domain, with remaining parts taken from reference TRBV15 and TRBJ1-1, reads DAMVIQNPRYQVTQFGKPVTLSCSQTLNHNVMYWYQQKSSQAPKLLFHYYDKDFNNEADTPDNFQSRRPNTSFCFLDIRSPGLGDTAMYLCATSRGNRGFTEAFFGQGTRLTVV.

The chain is built from TRBV4-1 and TRBJ2-3; no definite D call. V was pared by 0 bases and J by 8 bases, with 15 bases between. Germline lookup yields CDR1 MGHRA and CDR2 YSYEKL. The CDR3 spans 15 residues. CDR3 coding DNA: TGCGCCAGCAGCCAAGACTCTTCCCTAAGTGTTACGCAGTATTTT. It codes for CASSQDSSLSVTQYF.

CDR3 loop: CSIERKTGVRNEQFF. CDR3 in DNA: TGCAGCATCGAGCGAAAGACTGGCGTACGCAATGAGCAGTTCTTC. This chain joins TRBV29-1 and TRBJ2-1; the D is unclear. The V gene's germline CDR1 is SQVTM and CDR2 ANQGSEA. Trimming cost V 8 bases and J 6 bases, with 23 bases left between them. The CDR3 consists of 15 residues.

The V gene is TRBV20-1, the J gene TRBJ1-3; 10 bases map to TRBD1. The J segment lost 4 bases and the V segment lost 3 bases, leaving 9 bases of the junction unmatched. Germline values: CDR1 DFQATT, CDR2 SNEGSKA (reference sequence). This CDR3 contains 16 residues. Written as DNA, the CDR3 is TGCAGTGCTAGTCCCCGGACAGGGGGGAACGGAAACACCATATATTTT. Translating gives CSASPRTGGNGNTIYF.

V usage is TRBV12-3 or TRBV12-4 and J usage is TRBJ1-2; no definite D call. V gave up 7 bases and J gave up 4 bases, with 13 bases separating them. The CDR3 has 13 residues. The CDR3 reads CASTTGSAYGYTF. As DNA, the CDR3 is TGTGCCAGCACCACGGGGAGTGCCTATGGCTACACCTTC.